One T cell receptor (beta chain) is described in this entry. The antigen is undetermined. Germline assignment: CDR1 MDHEN and CDR2 SYDVKM. This CDR3 is built from 14 residues. V was cut by 6 bases and J by 4 bases, with 12 bases left in between. This record comes from a study of OX40 agonist ivuxolimab in advanced cancers. Notes on the study in general: Average numbers of expanded clones were greater in CD8+ T cells than in CD4+.

Blood got drawn at baseline, again on cycle 4 day 1, and then on cycle 7 day 1. TCRdb keeps only in-frame clones here, not all; method: immunoSEQ multiplex PCR. This table holds 65,000 to 75,000 clones, approximately 78% found once. The gene calls are TRBV28 and TRBJ2-2; tentatively, D is TRBD1 (6 bases). The sample in question was CD4+ or CD8+ T cells sorted from blood, obtained in a trial of the OX40 agonist ivuxolimab. This TCR was recovered from an adult with an advanced solid tumor such as melanoma, head and neck, liver or kidney cancer. CDR3 sequence (DNA): TGTGCCAGCAGCCCTACAGGGTTCACCGGGGAGCTGTTTTTT. It specifies CASSPTGFTGELFF.